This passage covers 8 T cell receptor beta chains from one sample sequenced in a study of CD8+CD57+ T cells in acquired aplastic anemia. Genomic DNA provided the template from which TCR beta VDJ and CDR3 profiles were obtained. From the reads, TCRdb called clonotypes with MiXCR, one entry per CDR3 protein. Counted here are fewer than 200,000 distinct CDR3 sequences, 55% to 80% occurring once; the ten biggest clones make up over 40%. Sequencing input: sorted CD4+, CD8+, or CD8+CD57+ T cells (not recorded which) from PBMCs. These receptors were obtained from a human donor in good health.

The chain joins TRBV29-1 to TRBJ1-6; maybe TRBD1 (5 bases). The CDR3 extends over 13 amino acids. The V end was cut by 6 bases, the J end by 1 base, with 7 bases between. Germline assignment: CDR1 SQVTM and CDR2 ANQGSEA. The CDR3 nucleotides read TGCAGCGTGGGGGGTTCCTATAATTCACCCCTCCACTTT. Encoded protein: CSVGGSYNSPLHF.

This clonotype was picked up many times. CDR3 coding DNA: TGTGCCTGGAGTGTGACCACCCAAGAGACCCAGTACTTC. It translates to CAWSVTTQETQYF. The V and J genes are TRBV30 and TRBJ2-5; D is uncertain. CDR3 length: 13 residues. Germline CDR1 reads GTSNPN; CDR2 reads SVGIG (reference sequence). The V gene lost 0 bases and the J gene lost 1 base, with 6 bases spanning the gap.

The CDR3 sequence: CASSPGQVYEQYF. The DNA of the CDR3 is TGTGCCAGCAGCCCTGGACAGGTCTACGAGCAGTACTTC. The chain uses TRBV7-6 and TRBJ2-7, with 7 bases that match TRBD1. Germline CDR1 reads SGHVS; CDR2 reads FNYEAQ. The J segment lost 3 bases and the V segment lost 5 bases, leaving 4 bases of the junction unmatched. The CDR3 is 13 amino acids.

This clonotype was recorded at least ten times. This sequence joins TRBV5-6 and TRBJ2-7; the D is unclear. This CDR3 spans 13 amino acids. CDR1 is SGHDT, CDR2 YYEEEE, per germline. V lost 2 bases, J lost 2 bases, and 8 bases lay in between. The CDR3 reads CASSFSRAYEQYF. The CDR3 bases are TGTGCCAGCAGCTTCTCCAGAGCCTACGAGCAGTACTTC.

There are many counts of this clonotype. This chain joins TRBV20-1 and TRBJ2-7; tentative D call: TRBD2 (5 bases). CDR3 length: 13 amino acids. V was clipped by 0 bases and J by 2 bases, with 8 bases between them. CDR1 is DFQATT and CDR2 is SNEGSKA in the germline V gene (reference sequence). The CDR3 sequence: CSARDRGTYEQYF. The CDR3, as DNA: TGCAGTGCTAGAGATCGGGGAACCTACGAGCAGTACTTC.

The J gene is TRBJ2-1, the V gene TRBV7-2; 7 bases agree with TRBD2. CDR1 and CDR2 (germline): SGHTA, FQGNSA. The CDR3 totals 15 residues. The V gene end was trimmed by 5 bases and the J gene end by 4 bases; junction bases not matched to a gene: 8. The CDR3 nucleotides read TGTGCCAGCAGCGGTACTAGCGCCTTATACAATGAGCAGTTCTTC. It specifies CASSGTSALYNEQFF.

The CDR3 region has the DNA TGTGCCAGCAGCTCCGGGACAGGGTTTAATTCACCCCTCCACTTT. It translates to CASSSGTGFNSPLHF. The J gene is TRBJ1-6, the V gene TRBV5-5; TRBD1 matches 9 bases. J gave up 6 bases and V 3 bases, and 4 bases lay outside the gene matches. Germline V lookup: CDR1 SGHKS, CDR2 YYEKEE (reference sequence). This CDR3 has 15 residues.

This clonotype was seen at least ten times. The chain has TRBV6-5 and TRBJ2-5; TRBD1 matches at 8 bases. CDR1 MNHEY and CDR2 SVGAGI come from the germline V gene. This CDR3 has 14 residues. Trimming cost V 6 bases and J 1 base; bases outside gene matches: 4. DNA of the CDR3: TGTGCCAGCAGCACCGGGACAGGCCAAGAGACCCAGTACTTC. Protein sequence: CASSTGTGQETQYF.